Listed here are 21 T cell receptor beta chains from one sample, sequenced in a study of blood T cell repertoires in COVID-19 (dated by TCRdb to about 2020). The protocol used for the library was the immunoSEQ multiplex PCR assay. The source is immuneACCESS, and TCRdb retained only in-frame sequences with V and J called. Part of the clones is not carried over; for the studies checked, unresolved V genes explain less than half of this, and the remainder is unexplained. The sample yields tens of thousands of clones; roughly four fifths were counted once. The ten most abundant clones make up approximately 29% of the sample. The sample taken for sequencing was peripheral blood. The origin of the receptors is an elderly woman with active or convalescent COVID-19.

The chain combines TRBV5-8 with TRBJ1-1; TRBD1 agrees at 7 bases. Per the germline V gene, CDR1 is SGHTS and CDR2 is YDEGEE. After removal of 3 bases from V and 4 bases from J, the junction contained 9 bases not matched to a gene. The CDR3 sequence is 15 residues long. This chain's CDR3 is CASSSEDRARTEAFF. CDR3 DNA sequence: TGTGCCAGCAGCTCGGAAGACAGGGCTCGCACTGAAGCTTTCTTT.

This chain links TRBV10-1 with TRBJ1-2, with D possibly being TRBD1 (5 bases). Trimming took off 0 bases at V and 6 bases at J, with 11 bases between the two ends. Germline CDR1 is WNHNN and CDR2 is SYGVQD (reference sequence). The CDR3 contains 14 residues. The CDR3 spells CASSESREMDGYTF. CDR3 nucleotides: TGCGCCAGCAGTGAGTCCAGGGAAATGGATGGCTACACCTTC.

The chain combines TRBV7-9 with TRBJ2-7, with 9 bases fitting TRBD1. Germline CDR1 SEHNR, CDR2 FQNEAQ (reference sequence). J lost 3 bases, V lost 4 bases, and 7 bases had no gene match. The CDR3 has 15 residues. The CDR3: CASSSNRGLRYEQYF. The CDR3, as DNA: TGTGCCAGCAGCTCAAACAGGGGGCTCCGCTACGAGCAGTACTTC. The variable domain in full, completed from reference TRBV7-9 and TRBJ2-7, reads DTGVSQNPRHKITKRGQNVTFRCDPISEHNRLYWYRQTLGQGPEFLTYFQNEAQLEKSRLLSDRFSAERPKGSFSTLEIQRTEQGDSAMYLCASSSNRGLRYEQYFGPGTRLTVT.

The chain has TRBV6-6 and TRBJ1-5; 10 nucleotides line up with TRBD1. CDR1 is MNHNY and CDR2 is SVGAGI in the germline V gene (reference sequence). The CDR3 extends over 16 amino acids. After removal of 2 bases from V and 6 bases from J, the junction contained 7 bases not matched to a gene. Here the CDR3 reads CASSYKGTGVGQPQHF. CDR3 coding DNA: TGTGCCAGCAGTTACAAAGGGACAGGGGTTGGTCAGCCCCAGCATTTT.

Note on this clone: Distinct nucleotide sequences in the sample also encode this CDR3. J is TRBJ2-5 and V is TRBV5-6, with 11 bases lining up with TRBD2. The length of the CDR3 is 17 residues. V gave up 4 bases and J gave up 8 bases; unmatched junction bases: 16. Per germline, CDR1 SGHDT and CDR2 YYEEEE. CDR3 in DNA: TGTGCCAGCAGCGCCACATTTAGCGGGGGGGCCGGAGAAACCCAGTACTTC. Translated: CASSATFSGGAGETQYF.

The genes are TRBV7-2 and TRBJ2-1; TRBD1 agrees at 7 bases. This CDR3 is 15 amino acids long. The V gene end was trimmed by 2 bases and the J gene end by 4 bases; junction bases not matched to a gene: 5. Germline loops: CDR1 SGHTA, CDR2 FQGNSA. CDR3 region: CASSLRPGGYNEQFF. Here the CDR3 DNA reads TGTGCCAGCAGCTTACGTCCAGGGGGTTACAATGAGCAGTTCTTC.

The chain combines TRBV19 with TRBJ1-5; D is uncertain. The CDR3 sequence is 14 residues long. CDR1 and CDR2 from the germline V gene are LNHDA and SQIVND (reference sequence). Trimming took off 3 bases at V and 6 bases at J, with 12 bases between the two ends. Here the CDR3 reads CASSIIGVFQPQHF. The CDR3 region has the DNA TGTGCCAGTAGTATTATCGGGGTCTTTCAGCCCCAGCATTTT.

This chain links TRBV5-5 with TRBJ2-1; 7 nucleotides match TRBD2. V lost 0 bases, J lost 3 bases, and 3 bases stayed unmatched. CDR3 length equals 15 residues. Germline CDR1 and CDR2: SGHKS and YYEKEE (reference sequence). For the CDR3, the DNA is TGTGCCAGCAGCTTGGTTCGGGACTACTACAATGAGCAGTTCTTC. This translates into CASSLVRDYYNEQFF.

This clone was counted only a few times. V is TRBV11-3 and J is TRBJ2-2; a weak D match, TRBD2 (6 bases). Between the trimmed V and J ends, which lost 3 bases and 4 bases, there was a span of 6 bases. The germline gives CDR1 SGHNT, CDR2 YENEEA. The CDR3 length is 13 residues. The DNA of the CDR3 is TGTGCCAGCAGCTTGCGGGGCACCGGGGAGCTGTTTTTT. As protein: CASSLRGTGELFF.

The gene calls are TRBV2 and TRBJ2-7; 11 bases fit TRBD1. After removal of 8 bases from V and 2 bases from J, the junction contained 2 bases not matched to a gene. Germline-derived CDR1 and CDR2 are SNHLY and FYNNEI. The CDR3 has 13 amino acids. The CDR3 loop is CASAGQGAYEQYF. The DNA for the CDR3 is TGTGCCAGCGCGGGACAGGGGGCCTACGAGCAGTACTTC. Together with reference TRBV2 and TRBJ2-7, the CDR3 gives the full variable domain: EPEVTQTPSHQVTQMGQEVILRCVPISNHLYFYWYRQILGQKVEFLVSFYNNEISEKSEIFDDQFSVERPDGSNFTLKIRSTKLEDSAMYFCASAGQGAYEQYFGPGTRLTVT.

The chain joins TRBV19 to TRBJ1-2; 9 nucleotides align to TRBD1. This CDR3 is built from 15 residues. Germline V gives CDR1 LNHDA, CDR2 SQIVND (reference sequence). V lost 5 bases, J lost 5 bases, and 9 bases stayed unmatched. The CDR3, as DNA: TGTGCCAGTAGTGTGAGGACAGGGGATGATTATGGCTACACCTTC. Amino acids: CASSVRTGDDYGYTF. Full variable domain (missing parts from reference TRBV19 and TRBJ1-2): DGGITQSPKYLFRKEGQNVTLSCEQNLNHDAMYWYRQDPGQGLRLIYYSQIVNDFQKGDIAEGYSVSREKKESFPLTVTSAQKNPTAFYLCASSVRTGDDYGYTFGSGTRLTVV.

The V gene is TRBV7-6, the J gene TRBJ1-3, with D possibly matching TRBD1 (6 bases). V dropped 2 bases and J dropped 6 bases, with 11 bases sitting between them. Germline CDR1 reads SGHVS; CDR2 reads FNYEAQ. The CDR3 runs to 14 residues. DNA for the CDR3: TGTGCCAGCAGCTTATATGAGGGGGTAAACACCATATATTTT. Residues: CASSLYEGVNTIYF.

The chain carries TRBV6-5 and TRBJ1-1, with a tentative D call TRBD1 (5 bases). The CDR3 sequence is 13 residues long. Germline V gene sequence: CDR1 MNHEY, CDR2 SVGAGI. The V gene lost 6 bases and the J gene lost 8 bases, with 16 bases spanning the gap. CDR3 nucleotide sequence: TGTGCCAGCAGGCCGGACACGAACCGAGAAGCTTTCTTT. This gives the protein CASRPDTNREAFF.

A single count supports this clone. The chain combines TRBV19 with TRBJ2-3, with 11 bases aligning to TRBD1. Looked up from germline, CDR1 is LNHDA and CDR2 is SQIVND (reference sequence). There are 14 residues in the CDR3. V lost 5 bases to trimming and J lost 11 bases; unmatched junction nucleotides: 9. The CDR3 bases are TGTGCCAGTAGTGGGGACAGGGGGGCCTCGGGGCAGTATTTT. Amino acids: CASSGDRGASGQYF.

V is TRBV20-1 and J is TRBJ2-7, with no clear D. V shed 6 bases and J shed 6 bases, with 12 bases lying between them. The CDR3 contains 11 residues. The germline CDR1 and CDR2 sequences are DFQATT and SNEGSKA (reference sequence). The CDR3 nucleotides are TGCAGTGCACCCCACCTCAGCGAGCAGTACTTC. Amino acid sequence: CSAPHLSEQYF.

The V and J genes are TRBV3-1 (or the pseudogene TRBV3-2) and TRBJ2-3; D may be TRBD1 (6 bases). The V gene's germline CDR1 is LGHDT and CDR2 YNNKEL (reference sequence). This CDR3 contains 15 residues. V was clipped by 4 bases and J by 1 base, with 12 bases between them. CDR3 sequence reads: CASSPSGVRTDTQYF. The CDR3 bases are TGTGCCAGCAGCCCGTCAGGGGTACGCACAGATACGCAGTATTTT.

This clone was seen just once. The chain recombines TRBV30 with TRBJ2-5; maybe TRBD2 (6 bases). The CDR3 runs to 13 residues. Germline CDR1 is GTSNPN and CDR2 is SVGIG (reference sequence). V was pared by 2 bases and J by 2 bases, with 9 bases between. Here the CDR3 reads CAWSHGGQETQYF. Written as DNA, the CDR3 is TGTGCCTGGAGTCACGGGGGACAAGAGACCCAGTACTTC.

The chain has TRBV27 and TRBJ1-1; D remains ambiguous. V lost 5 bases to trimming and J lost 0 bases, with 7 bases between them. The CDR3 consists of 13 residues. CDR1 is MNHEY and CDR2 is SMNVEV in the germline V gene (reference sequence). CDR3 DNA sequence: TGTGCCAGCAGTACTACACTGAACACTGAAGCTTTCTTT. Amino acid sequence: CASSTTLNTEAFF.

The rearrangement uses TRBV19 and TRBJ2-5; the D gene is possibly TRBD1 (6 bases). This CDR3 contains 14 residues. The germline V gene encodes CDR1 LNHDA and CDR2 SQIVND (reference sequence). Trimming removed 5 bases from V and 0 bases from J, with 10 bases in between. The CDR3 protein is CASSSTGNQETQYF. The CDR3 DNA is TGTGCCAGTAGTTCTACAGGGAACCAAGAGACCCAGTACTTC.

This rearrangement joins TRBV14 to TRBJ1-3; D remains ambiguous. Trimming cost V 4 bases and J 0 bases, with 7 bases left between them. Germline CDR1 is SGHDN and CDR2 is FVKESK. The CDR3 runs 14 residues. CDR3 residues: CASSPDSSGNTIYF. CDR3 nucleotide sequence: TGTGCCAGCAGCCCCGACTCCTCTGGAAACACCATATATTTT.

This clone was detected a few times. V is TRBV7-2 and J is TRBJ1-1; 10 bases match TRBD1. CDR3 length equals 14 residues. CDR1 is SGHTA, CDR2 FQGNSA, per germline. The V segment lost 4 bases and the J segment 6 bases; nucleotides outside the gene matches: 5. The CDR3 sequence: CASSSRDRGSEAFF. The CDR3 nucleotides are TGTGCCAGCAGCTCCCGGGACAGGGGCTCTGAAGCTTTCTTT.